A selection of T cell receptor beta chains follows, all from one sample in a study of cytomegalovirus exposure and HLA in healthy donors. Produced via immunoSEQ multiplex PCR; TCRdb's table is partial and in-frame only. The sample carries around 170,000 clones, roughly 80% recorded once. Sequencing was done on a sample of PBMCs. The receptors were sampled from a man aged 45-65 years in good health and CMV-seronegative. Each CDR3 is given with its conserved first and last residue. The D gene is left open where the match is weak. Size is omitted from some rows. Given values are once, few, many or a class for expanded clones.

D gene,V gene,clone size,J gene,CDR3 protein,CDR3 DNA
TRBD2,TRBV5-1,NA,TRBJ2-5,CASSLLAGVQETQYF,TGCGCCAGCAGCTTGCTAGCGGGGGTCCAGGAGACCCAGTACTTC
TRBD1,TRBV30,NA,TRBJ1-5,CAWTPQGGGPQHF,TGTGCCTGGACCCCCCAAGGGGGCGGGCCCCAGCATTTT
NA,TRBV7-2,once,TRBJ2-3,CASSPTGTDTQYF,TGTGCCAGCAGCCCGACGGGGACAGATACGCAGTATTTT
TRBD2,TRBV9,NA,TRBJ2-1,CASSSAGAGGRVF,TGTGCCAGCAGCTCTGCGGGGGCGGGGGGTCGGGTCTTC
TRBD1,TRBV6-1,NA,TRBJ1-2,CASSSGQGAKYTF,TGTGCCAGCAGTTCCGGACAGGGGGCGAAATACACCTTC
NA,TRBV29-1,NA,TRBJ2-7,CSVRGDEQYF,TGCAGCGTTCGGGGAGACGAGCAGTACTTC
TRBD1,TRBV5-1,NA,TRBJ1-2,CASSLSGGIYGYTF,TGCGCCAGCAGCTTGTCAGGGGGAATCTATGGCTACACCTTC
NA,TRBV7-2,NA,TRBJ1-2,CASSLAPADYGYTF,TGTGCCAGCAGCCTTGCCCCGGCGGACTATGGCTACACCTTC
TRBD2,TRBV7-9,once,TRBJ2-7,CSSSTSGVQVEQYF,TGTTCCAGCAGCACTAGCGGGGTTCAGGTCGAGCAGTACTTC
TRBD1,TRBV7-9,once,TRBJ1-1,CASSWGFGTVKDTEAFF,TGTGCCAGCAGCTGGGGTTTTGGGACAGTTAAGGACACTGAAGCTTTCTTT
TRBD1,TRBV29-1,NA,TRBJ1-2,CSVQSGTGVWGYTF,TGCAGCGTTCAATCCGGGACAGGGGTATGGGGCTACACCTTC
NA,TRBV7-8,NA,TRBJ2-7,CASSLSGSGYEQYF,TGTGCCAGCAGCTTAAGCGGCAGCGGCTACGAGCAGTACTTC
TRBD1,TRBV15,NA,TRBJ1-2,CATSEAALITGDYGYTF,TGTGCCACCAGCGAGGCCGCCTTAATCACAGGGGACTATGGCTACACCTTC
NA,TRBV27,NA,TRBJ2-7,CASSTRLPTYEQYF,TGTGCCAGCAGCACCCGGTTACCTACCTACGAGCAGTACTTC
TRBD2,TRBV2,NA,TRBJ2-5,CASSRSRTRETQYF,TGTGCCAGCAGTAGATCCCGGACTAGAGAGACCCAGTACTTC
NA,TRBV7-9,NA,TRBJ1-2,CASSLDPLSGTLYGYTF,TGTGCCAGCAGCTTAGATCCCCTCTCCGGGACACTTTATGGCTACACCTTC
TRBD1,TRBV4-3,once,TRBJ1-6,CASSRLQGFRDSPLHF,TGCGCCAGCAGCCGACTACAGGGGTTTCGGGATTCACCCCTCCACTTT
TRBD2,TRBV29-1,NA,TRBJ2-7,CSVGGIKGYEQYF,TGCAGCGTCGGGGGGATAAAAGGTTACGAGCAGTACTTC
NA,TRBV5-6,NA,TRBJ1-5,CASSLGQKNQPQHF,TGTGCCAGCAGCTTGGGACAGAAGAATCAGCCCCAGCATTTT
TRBD2,TRBV19,NA,TRBJ2-3,CASSARTSPTSTDTQYF,TGTGCCAGTAGTGCCCGGACTAGCCCGACAAGCACAGATACGCAGTATTTT
TRBD2,TRBV29-1,NA,TRBJ2-1,CSVGGRWNEQFF,TGCAGCGTTGGCGGGAGATGGAATGAGCAGTTCTTC
NA,TRBV27,NA,TRBJ2-7,CASRATGPYEQYF,TGTGCCAGCAGGGCGACAGGCCCCTACGAGCAGTACTTC
NA,TRBV9,NA,TRBJ2-3,CASSGGAEPHTQYF,TGTGCCAGCAGCGGGGGAGCGGAGCCGCATACGCAGTATTTT
TRBD1,TRBV29-1,NA,TRBJ1-2,CSTRQGSNYGYTF,TGCAGCACAAGACAGGGCTCTAACTATGGCTACACCTTC
TRBD2,TRBV7-9,once,TRBJ2-2,CSSSLLGGAAGELFF,TGTTCCAGCAGCTTACTCGGGGGGGCGGCCGGGGAGCTGTTTTTT
TRBD1,TRBV7-9,NA,TRBJ1-2,CASSYGQGSYGYTF,TGTGCCAGCAGCTACGGACAGGGATCGTATGGCTACACCTTC
NA,TRBV9,NA,TRBJ1-6,CASSTREGSPLHF,TGTGCCAGCAGCACCAGGGAAGGTTCACCCCTCCACTTT
NA,TRBV7-6,NA,TRBJ2-3,CASSFGLIGGDTQYF,TGTGCCAGCAGTTTTGGACTGATAGGGGGAGATACGCAGTATTTT
TRBD1,TRBV5-5,NA,TRBJ2-7,CASSLARGQGGYEQYF,TGTGCCAGCAGCTTGGCCCGGGGACAGGGGGGCTACGAGCAGTACTTC
NA,TRBV5-1,NA,TRBJ1-2,CASRSIFYGYTF,TGCGCCAGCAGGAGCATCTTCTATGGCTACACCTTC
TRBD1,TRBV19,once,TRBJ1-6,CASSPSQGSYNSPLHF,TGTGCCAGTAGTCCCTCACAGGGGTCCTATAATTCACCCCTCCACTTT
TRBD1,TRBV7-9,NA,TRBJ1-2,CASRLGQGDYGYTF,TGTGCCAGCAGGCTCGGACAGGGCGACTATGGCTACACCTTC
NA,TRBV4-3,NA,TRBJ1-3,CASSQGRNSGNTIYF,TGCGCCAGCAGCCAAGGGCGGAACTCTGGAAACACCATATATTTT
TRBD1,TRBV6-4,once,TRBJ2-7,CASKSRQGNTYEQYF,TGTGCCAGCAAATCACGACAGGGGAATACCTACGAGCAGTACTTC
NA,TRBV11-2,NA,TRBJ2-1,CASSLNSYEGQFF,TGTGCCAGCAGCTTAAACTCGTACGAGGGGCAGTTCTTC
NA,TRBV12-5,NA,TRBJ1-1,CASGLVLGHGGTEAFF,TGTGCTAGTGGTTTGGTACTAGGTCATGGGGGGACTGAAGCTTTCTTT
TRBD2,TRBV9,NA,TRBJ2-1,CASSAIAGGHAEQFF,TGTGCCAGCAGCGCTATAGCGGGGGGGCACGCTGAGCAGTTCTTC
TRBD2,TRBV4-1,NA,TRBJ2-5,CASKSSGGSYQETQYF,TGCGCCAGCAAGTCTAGCGGGGGATCGTACCAAGAGACCCAGTACTTC